This T cell receptor beta chain was sequenced in a study of T-cell memory formation after mild COVID-19. Study as a whole: TCR clusters were largely donor specific. Findings and caveats of the study: For contracting clones, CD4+ ones sat mainly in CM and EM, CD8+ in EMRA.

This clonotype was counted a few times. The target antigen is unknown. TCRdb reanalysed the 5' RACE reads using MiXCR and keeps one entry per CDR3 protein. Of approximately 260,000 distinct CDR3 sequences listed, about a sixth are singletons. The sample consisted of PBMCs or a T cell subset sorted from them (not recorded which). The origin of this receptor is a man younger than 35 who had mild COVID-19 (a few samples of this study predate the infection). Cell type and time point are not known.

The DNA for the CDR3 is TGTGCCAGCAGCCCGCAACTCGTTGGAGATACGCAGTATTTT. It translates to CASSPQLVGDTQYF. V is TRBV3-1 and J is TRBJ2-3; no clear D. V was cut by 4 bases and J by 5 bases, with 13 bases left in between. The CDR3 runs to 14 residues. CDR1 is LGHDT, CDR2 YNNKEL, per germline (reference sequence).